This TCR beta chain was captured in a study of blood T cell repertoires in COVID-19. Looking at the study overall: Donors in the United States, Italy and Spain gave samples during acute or convalescent COVID-19. PBMCs, B-cell-depleted T cells, or T cells were the source of the cDNA or gDNA that made up the material.

Original processing notes: Using reference gene primer amplification, nucleated cell counts were estimated. Profiling relied on immunoSEQ multiplex PCR, and the TCRdb table lists in-frame clones only, not all of them. The DNA was the basis for D and trimming; V, J and clone size are from that table. This table holds around 250,000 clones, 70% to 90% found once. As to this clone: This sample also contains other DNA sequences that code for the same CDR3.

The sample was peripheral blood. The receptor comes from a man aged 18-30 years with active or convalescent COVID-19.

CDR3: CASSYSDRDYGYTF. The CDR3 DNA is TGTGCCAGCAGTTACTCGGACAGGGACTATGGCTACACCTTC. The chain recombines TRBV6-5 with TRBJ1-2, with 8 bases identical to TRBD1. Trimming at V came to 0 bases and at J to 3 bases, leaving 0 bases not matched to a gene. The germline V gene has CDR1 MNHEY and CDR2 SVGAGI. The length of the CDR3 is 14 residues.